This T cell receptor beta chain is drawn from a study of identical twins. Findings and caveats of the study: The same donors were not followed; conclusions instead depended on cross-sectional statistical analysis. There was an excess of low generation probability in the out-of-frame alpha sequences that twins shared.

This clonotype was seen at least ten times. Its antigen is undetermined. V was shortened by 8 bases and J by 10 bases, with 15 bases between the two germline ends. The CDR3 has 12 amino acids. Template switching created a universal primer site, and the cDNA included unique molecular identifiers. Using its own MiXCR run on the 5' RACE reads, TCRdb lists one record per CDR3 protein. The data show approximately 300,000 distinct CDR3 sequences, with 9.5% seen just once and under 7.5% held by the top ten. The same data also went into a second study, on yellow fever vaccine responses in identical twins.

The chain is built from TRBV12-3 or TRBV12-4 and TRBJ2-1; no firm D call. This TCR came from a woman between 18 and 30 years old in good health. Source material: CD8+ T cells sorted from blood. The CDR3 loop is CASASLPREQFF. CDR3 coding DNA: TGTGCCAGCGCGTCCCTACCGAGGGAGCAGTTCTTC.